A single sample is the source of the 32 T cell receptor beta chains below, sequenced in a study of CD4 T cells in relation to SARS-CoV-2 and coronaviruses. The unexposed donors gave CD4+ T cells in about 2011-2018, prior to COVID-19. The cells were cultured for roughly 11 days before CD4+ T cells were isolated. Their recognized antigens are unknown. TCRdb keeps only in-frame clones here, not all; method: immunoSEQ multiplex PCR. The profile shows about 23,000 clones, 78% of them singletons. Specimen: CD4+ T cells from PBMCs, cultured in vitro. The receptors were sampled from a human donor in good health.

This clone was seen more than once but under ten times. The CDR3 bases are TGTGCCTGCGGACAGTCTGGGGCCAACGTCCTGACTTTC. It codes for CACGQSGANVLTF. V is TRBV30 and J is TRBJ2-6; perhaps TRBD1 as D (6 bases). Germline loops: CDR1 GTSNPN, CDR2 SVGIG (reference sequence). Trimming left V 6 bases short and J 1 base short, with 7 bases between. This CDR3 has 13 residues.

The chain couples TRBV2 to TRBJ1-2; D is undetermined. V shed 8 bases and J shed 4 bases, with 14 bases lying between them. Looked up from germline, CDR1 is SNHLY and CDR2 is FYNNEI. The CDR3 is 13 residues long. CDR3 DNA sequence: TGTGCCAGCCGCTTCAGAAGGATCTATGGCTACACCTTC. As protein: CASRFRRIYGYTF.

The V and J genes are TRBV15 and TRBJ2-5, with unresolved D. Germline V CDR1 and CDR2: LNHNV, YYDKDF (reference sequence). V was trimmed by 2 bases and J by 2 bases, leaving 6 bases between them. The CDR3 consists of 13 residues. In DNA form, the CDR3 reads TGTGCCACCAGCAGATTAGGGCAAGAGACCCAGTACTTC. This codes for CATSRLGQETQYF.

The V and J genes are TRBV10-1 and TRBJ2-1; D is possibly TRBD1 (6 bases). The CDR3 consists of 14 residues. V lost 6 bases and J lost 10, with 19 bases in between. CDR1 and CDR2 from the germline V gene are WNHNN and SYGVQD (reference sequence). CDR3 amino acids: CASSPQGSDIEQFF. The CDR3 nucleotides are TGCGCCAGCAGCCCACAGGGTTCCGACATCGAGCAGTTCTTC.

V gene TRBV7-2 combines with J gene TRBJ2-1; TRBD1 matches at 10 bases. The germline V gene encodes CDR1 SGHTA and CDR2 FQGNSA. Trimming cost V 6 bases and J 4 bases; bases outside gene matches: 9. The CDR3 is made up of 16 amino acids. This CDR3 reads CASSRAPGQGYNEQFF. CDR3 coding DNA: TGTGCCAGCAGTCGTGCACCGGGACAGGGGTACAATGAGCAGTTCTTC.

This chain joins TRBV5-1 and TRBJ2-3; 9 nucleotides match TRBD2. CDR3 length: 15 residues. CDR1 and CDR2 (germline): SGHRS, YFSETQ. With 2 bases clipped from V and 2 bases from J, the junction kept 3 bases outside the gene matches. The CDR3 DNA follows: TGCGCCAGCAGCTTAAGCGGGAGGTTCACAGATACGCAGTATTTT. It translates to CASSLSGRFTDTQYF.

The gene calls are TRBV7-2 and TRBJ1-6; the D gene is possibly TRBD1 (6 bases). Trimming took off 6 bases at V and 10 bases at J, with 19 bases between the two ends. Germline CDR1 reads SGHTA; CDR2 reads FQGNSA. There are 15 residues in the CDR3. The CDR3, as DNA: TGTGCCAGCAGGTCAGCTGGCCAGGGGATCTCACCCCTCCACTTT. Residues: CASRSAGQGISPLHF.

CDR3 coding DNA: TGTGCCAGCTCGGCCGCGACGGGGGGGTACGAGCAGTACTTC. Translated: CASSAATGGYEQYF. The chain has TRBV18 and TRBJ2-7; TRBD2 matches 8 bases. CDR1 and CDR2 from the germline V gene are KGHSH and LQKENI. The junction had 8 bases not matched to a gene; V was cut back by 6 bases and J by 4 bases. The CDR3 extends over 14 amino acids. Complete variable domain (other parts from reference TRBV18 and TRBJ2-7): NAGVMQNPRHLVRRRGQEARLRCSPMKGHSHVYWYRQLPEEGLKFMVYLQKENIIDESGMPKERFSAEFPKEGPSILRIQQVVRGDSAAYFCASSAATGGYEQYFGPGTRLTVT.

V gene TRBV30 combines with J gene TRBJ1-2; 7 bases fit TRBD1. Germline V gene lookup returns CDR1 GTSNPN and CDR2 SVGIG (reference sequence). Trimming at V came to 2 bases and at J to 4 bases, leaving 4 bases not matched to a gene. The length of the CDR3 is 13 residues. CDR3 residues: CAWSPGGGYGYTF. The CDR3 nucleotides read TGTGCCTGGAGTCCAGGGGGTGGCTATGGCTACACCTTC.

The chain joins TRBV19 to TRBJ1-4; D remains unclear. CDR1 LNHDA and CDR2 SQIVND come from the germline V gene (reference sequence). V was trimmed by 5 bases and J by 7 bases, leaving 5 bases between them. The CDR3 is made up of 11 amino acids. The CDR3 bases are TGTGCCAGTAGTCGCAGTGAAAAACTGTTTTTT. Translation: CASSRSEKLFF.

The chain recombines TRBV9 with TRBJ1-3; 7 bases are a match to TRBD1. This CDR3 region has 16 residues. Germline V lookup: CDR1 SGDLS, CDR2 YYNGEE. Trimming took 3 bases from V and 2 from J; bases not matched to a gene: 8. The CDR3 here is CASSGTGHLAGNTIYF. CDR3 nucleotide sequence: TGTGCCAGCAGCGGGACAGGACACCTCGCTGGAAACACCATATATTTT.

The chain couples TRBV9 to TRBJ2-7; a weak D match, TRBD2 (5 bases). With 0 bases removed from V and 2 bases from J, the gap between germline ends came to 9 bases. Germline V gene lookup returns CDR1 SGDLS and CDR2 YYNGEE. The CDR3 has 14 residues. Here the CDR3 DNA reads TGTGCCAGCAGCGTAGTACCGGGGACCTACGAGCAGTACTTC. It yields the protein CASSVVPGTYEQYF.

This clone has only one observation. This chain connects TRBV6-2 or TRBV6-3 to TRBJ2-7, with D possibly TRBD2 on 5 matching bases. Germline CDR1 and CDR2: MNHEY and SVGEGT. V shed 6 bases and J shed 2 bases, with 17 bases lying between them. There are 15 residues in the CDR3. The CDR3 coding sequence is TGTGCCAGCAGCCCTACTAGAACCCGACCCTACGAGCAGTACTTC. The encoded protein is CASSPTRTRPYEQYF.

As DNA, the CDR3 is TGTGCCACCAGTGGAGCGCAAATCACCGGGGAGCTGTTTTTT. This encodes CATSGAQITGELFF. V usage is TRBV24-1 and J usage is TRBJ2-2; D unclear. Deletions cut 5 bases from V and 4 bases from J, with 10 bases between. There are 14 residues in the CDR3. Per germline, CDR1 KGHDR and CDR2 SFDVKD.

The CDR3 nucleotides read TGCGCCAGCAGTGACGGACAGACCGGGGAGCTGTTTTTT. This codes for CASSDGQTGELFF. This chain uses TRBV10-1 with TRBJ2-2; a possible D gene is TRBD1 (6 bases). The CDR3 length is 13 residues. The germline V and J ends were trimmed by 3 bases and 5 bases, with 7 bases remaining between them. Germline CDR1 and CDR2: WNHNN and SYGVQD (reference sequence).

This rearrangement joins TRBV10-2 to TRBJ1-3, with D unresolved. CDR1 WSHSY and CDR2 SAAADI come from the germline V gene. V lost 4 bases and J lost 0, with 16 bases in between. The CDR3 length is 17 residues. The CDR3 region has the DNA TGCGCCAGCAGTGCTTCTATCACTACGGACTCTGGAAACACCATATATTTT. This encodes CASSASITTDSGNTIYF.

In its sample, this clone was seen once. V and J are TRBV25-1 and TRBJ2-7; 11 bases map to TRBD1. V lost 6 bases to trimming and J lost 0 bases; unmatched junction nucleotides: 10. The CDR3 is 17 residues long. Germline CDR1 is MGHDK and CDR2 is SYGVNS. The CDR3 region is CASSGPSGQGGSYEQYF. The CDR3 DNA is TGTGCCAGCAGCGGACCGTCGGGACAGGGGGGCTCCTACGAGCAGTACTTC.

The chain carries TRBV5-4 and TRBJ2-1; 8 nucleotides match TRBD2. Trimming took 4 bases from V and 4 from J; bases not matched to a gene: 10. CDR1 and CDR2 from the germline V gene are SGHNT and YYREEE (reference sequence). The CDR3 is made up of 16 amino acids. The CDR3 here is CASSVKAGARYNEQFF. In DNA, the CDR3 is TGTGCCAGCAGCGTCAAAGCGGGAGCACGGTACAATGAGCAGTTCTTC.

This rearrangement joins TRBV30 to TRBJ1-5; weak D call: TRBD1 (6 bases). CDR3 length: 13 amino acids. V was clipped by 5 bases and J by 5 bases, with 13 bases between them. Per germline, CDR1 GTSNPN and CDR2 SVGIG (reference sequence). As DNA, the CDR3 is TGTGCCTGGGAGGGGGGGGGCGATCAGCCCCAGCATTTT. It specifies CAWEGGGDQPQHF.

This rearrangement joins TRBV5-5 to TRBJ2-1; 12 bases map to TRBD2. The junction had 8 bases not matched to a gene; V was cut back by 4 bases and J by 6 bases. The length of the CDR3 is 16 residues. The germline gives CDR1 SGHKS, CDR2 YYEKEE (reference sequence). The CDR3 DNA sequence: TGTGCCAGCAGCCTTCGGACTAGCGGGATCTTCAATGAGCAGTTCTTC. It yields the protein CASSLRTSGIFNEQFF. The entire variable domain, with the rest obtained from reference TRBV5-5 and TRBJ2-1, is as follows: DAGVTQSPTHLIKTRGQQVTLRCSPISGHKSVSWYQQVLGQGPQFIFQYYEKEERGRGNFPDRFSARQFPNYSSELNVNALLLGDSALYLCASSLRTSGIFNEQFFGPGTRLTVL.

This clone came up once. V gene TRBV11-2 combines with J gene TRBJ2-1; D unresolved. CDR3 size: 13 residues. Trimming pared 3 bases from V and 8 bases from J, leaving 11 bases between. Germline V gives CDR1 SGHAT, CDR2 FQNNGV. CDR3 region: CASSFARAYEQFF. The CDR3 coding sequence is TGTGCCAGCAGCTTCGCAAGGGCTTATGAGCAGTTCTTC. Supplemented by reference TRBV11-2 and TRBJ2-1, the full variable domain reads EAGVAQSPRYKIIEKRQSVAFWCNPISGHATLYWYQQILGQGPKLLIQFQNNGVVDDSQLPKDRFSAERLKGVDSTLKIQPAKLEDSAVYLCASSFARAYEQFFGPGTRLTVL.

CDR3 sequence reads: CASSPLEASGITDTQYF. The CDR3 DNA reads as TGTGCCAGCTCACCACTGGAGGCCAGCGGGATCACAGATACGCAGTATTTT. J is TRBJ2-3 and V is TRBV18; 7 positions match TRBD2. V gave up 1 base and J gave up 2 bases; unmatched junction bases: 9. The germline V gene encodes CDR1 KGHSH and CDR2 LQKENI. The CDR3 is 17 amino acids.

The J gene is TRBJ1-3, the V gene TRBV10-3, with 7 positions matching TRBD1. Losses at the gene ends were 8 bases for V and 0 bases for J; bases not matched to a gene: 7. Germline values: CDR1 ENHRY, CDR2 SYGVKD. CDR3 length: 15 amino acids. The CDR3 DNA follows: TGTGCCATCGCACAGGGGCAAGACTCTGGAAACACCATATATTTT. Translation gives CAIAQGQDSGNTIYF.

The chain recombines TRBV24-1 with TRBJ2-5; tentative D call: TRBD1 (5 bases). The germline V and J ends were trimmed by 3 bases and 9 bases, with 16 bases remaining between them. The CDR3 is 14 amino acids. Germline CDR1 reads KGHDR; CDR2 reads SFDVKD. CDR3 sequence reads: CATSDRVGVGSQYF. DNA for the CDR3: TGTGCCACCAGTGATCGAGTAGGGGTTGGGTCCCAGTACTTC.

The chain couples TRBV2 to TRBJ2-5; the match to TRBD2 covers 7 bases. The V segment lost 7 bases and the J segment 1 base; nucleotides outside the gene matches: 6. Germline loops: CDR1 SNHLY, CDR2 FYNNEI. This CDR3 is built from 14 residues. The CDR3, as DNA: TGTGCCAGCATCAACAGCGGGGCCCAAGAGACCCAGTACTTC. It is translated as CASINSGAQETQYF.

The chain combines TRBV7-6 with TRBJ2-7, with 8 bases lining up with TRBD1. J was trimmed by 0 bases and V by 2 bases; bases with no gene match: 9. CDR1 and CDR2 from the germline V gene are SGHVS and FNYEAQ. This CDR3 contains 17 residues. The CDR3 loop reads CASSLFPADRGSYEQYF. CDR3 DNA: TGTGCCAGCAGCTTATTCCCCGCCGACAGGGGCTCCTACGAGCAGTACTTC.

V gene TRBV30 combines with J gene TRBJ1-5; perhaps TRBD1 as D (5 bases). CDR1 GTSNPN and CDR2 SVGIG come from the germline V gene (reference sequence). V lost 1 base and J 3 bases, leaving 13 bases between the germline ends. The CDR3 totals 15 residues. This CDR3 reads CAWSGPEGANQPQHF. CDR3 DNA: TGTGCCTGGAGTGGCCCGGAAGGGGCCAATCAGCCCCAGCATTTT.

The genes are TRBV27 and TRBJ2-7, with D maybe TRBD2 (5 bases). Germline CDR1 and CDR2: MNHEY and SMNVEV (reference sequence). The V end was cut by 0 bases, the J end by 2 bases, with 17 bases between. The CDR3 has 17 residues. CDR3 region: CASSLSFFSASPYEQYF. For the CDR3, the DNA is TGTGCCAGCAGTTTATCGTTTTTTTCGGCTAGCCCCTACGAGCAGTACTTC.

This clone is termed hyperexpanded. At one end, the junction sequence differs from germline, possibly due to a read error. The chain uses TRBV3-1 (or the pseudogene TRBV3-2) and TRBJ2-6; no definite D call. This CDR3 region has 15 residues. Germline V gene sequence: CDR1 LGHDT, CDR2 YNNKEL (reference sequence). CDR3 sequence (DNA): TGTGCCAGCGGCCAGGAGCTCTCTGGGGCCAACGTCCTGACTTTC. Its translation is CASGQELSGANVLTF.

This chain joins TRBV5-4 and TRBJ2-1; 9 bases line up with TRBD2. The CDR3 runs to 15 residues. Germline assignment: CDR1 SGHNT and CDR2 YYREEE (reference sequence). Trimming took 0 bases from V and 7 from J; bases not matched to a gene: 5. The CDR3 protein is CASSLASGMMNEQFF. In nucleotides, the CDR3 is TGTGCCAGCAGCTTGGCTAGCGGGATGATGAATGAGCAGTTCTTC.

The table lists this clone with a count of one. The gene calls are TRBV28 and TRBJ2-7; D might be TRBD1 or TRBD2, each matching 5 bases. The CDR3 is 14 amino acids. Germline assignment: CDR1 MDHEN and CDR2 SYDVKM. V was clipped by 6 bases and J by 0 bases, with 12 bases between them. The CDR3 is CASSSGDVSYEQYF. In nucleotides, the CDR3 is TGTGCCAGCAGCTCTGGGGACGTCTCCTACGAGCAGTACTTC.

This clone appeared once. The chain is built from TRBV5-5 and TRBJ2-3; D is undetermined. This CDR3 region has 15 residues. The V end lost 1 base, the J end lost 6 bases, and 15 bases lay between the germline ends. Germline CDR1 and CDR2: SGHKS and YYEKEE (reference sequence). This chain's CDR3 is CASSLSPPPADTQYF. DNA for the CDR3: TGTGCCAGCAGCTTGAGTCCCCCTCCGGCCGATACGCAGTATTTT.